This T cell receptor beta chain was identified in a study of a mutant IDH1 vaccine in newly diagnosed glioma. In the study overall: Weeks 1, 3, 5, 7, 11, 15, 19 and 23 were when patients received their eight vaccinations. Patients had received radiotherapy, temozolomide, or both previously, most receiving both. Vaccination began 4-6 weeks post radiotherapy alone, or with temozolomide cycles.

Study-level points and caveats: Changes to the top peripheral T cell clonotypes appeared unrelated to pseudoprogression.

Germline CDR1 reads KGHSH; CDR2 reads LQKENI. V trimming: 3 bases; J trimming: 0 bases; junction bases outside the gene matches: 5. This CDR3 region has 16 residues. The time point: week 5, during vaccination. With topical imiquimod, each dose of the vaccine consisted of 300 ug of mutant IDH1 20-mer peptide. Comment on this clone: Its antigen remains unidentified.

Here immunoSEQ multiplex PCR was the method, and the copy in TCRdb shows in-frame clones only, minus some. There are more than 40,000 clones in the sample; over 75% occur only once, and less than 2% lies in the top ten. The TCR sequence derives from a woman aged 40 to 50 with glioma. Sequenced material: PBMCs, taken from a glioma patient whose treatment included an IDH1 peptide vaccine. The chain links TRBV18 to TRBJ1-3, with 7 bases matching TRBD1. CDR3: CASSPGQVSSGNTIYF. The DNA of the CDR3 is TGTGCCAGCTCACCCGGACAGGTTAGCTCTGGAAACACCATATATTTT.